This entry features one T cell receptor beta chain sequence. The V gene's germline CDR1 is SGHDT and CDR2 YYEEEE. This CDR3 has 14 residues. V dropped 1 base and J dropped 8; count of bases not matched to a gene: 5. These data are taken from a study of cytomegalovirus exposure and HLA in healthy donors. The PCR employed 60 Vbeta primers together with 13 Jbeta primers. Original data processing: In a later analysis, 8.5 million to 14 million of about 80 million unique beta chains occurred in at least two donors. Using immunoSEQ multiplex PCR, the repertoire was profiled, and TCRdb retains in-frame clones only, with some absent. V, J and clone size reflect that table, while D and trimming were determined from the DNA. The table has some 180,000 clones, approximately 80% seen once.

The receptor comes from a woman in her twenties or thirties in good health and CMV-seropositive. The chain uses TRBV5-6 and TRBJ2-1; TRBD2 agrees at 8 bases. The sequenced sample consisted of PBMCs. The CDR3 coding sequence is TGTGCCAGCAGCTTGCCCGGGAGGGCCTATGAGCAGTTCTTC. Its translation is CASSLPGRAYEQFF.